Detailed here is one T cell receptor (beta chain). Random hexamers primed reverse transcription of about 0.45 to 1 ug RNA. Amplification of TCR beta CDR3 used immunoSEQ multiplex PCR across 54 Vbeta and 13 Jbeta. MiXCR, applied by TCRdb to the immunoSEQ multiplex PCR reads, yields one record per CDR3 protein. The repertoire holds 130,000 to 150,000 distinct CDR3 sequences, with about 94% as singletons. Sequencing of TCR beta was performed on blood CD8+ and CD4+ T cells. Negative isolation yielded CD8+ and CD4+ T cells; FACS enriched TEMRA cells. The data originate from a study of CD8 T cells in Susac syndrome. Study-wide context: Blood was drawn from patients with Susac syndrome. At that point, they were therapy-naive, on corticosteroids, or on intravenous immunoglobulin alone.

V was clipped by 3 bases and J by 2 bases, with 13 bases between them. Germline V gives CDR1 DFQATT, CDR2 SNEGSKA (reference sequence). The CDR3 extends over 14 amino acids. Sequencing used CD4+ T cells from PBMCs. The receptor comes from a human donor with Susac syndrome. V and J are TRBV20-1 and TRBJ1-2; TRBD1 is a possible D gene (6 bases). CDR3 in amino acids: CSARRGRGNYGYTF. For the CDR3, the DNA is TGCAGTGCTAGGAGGGGCAGGGGCAACTATGGCTACACCTTC.